Below, 31 T cell receptor beta chains from the same sample are listed, as sequenced in a study of blood T cell repertoires in COVID-19. Assay used: immunoSEQ multiplex PCR; TCRdb lists only in-frame clones, some missing. The sample lists more than 150,000 clones, approximately 88% seen once, with approximately 6.7% in the top ten. Source material: peripheral blood. The receptors were sampled from a middle-aged man with acute or convalescent COVID-19.

The gene calls are TRBV27 and TRBJ2-7; D is possibly TRBD2 (6 bases). Per germline, CDR1 MNHEY and CDR2 SMNVEV (reference sequence). The CDR3 extends over 13 amino acids. Trimming removed 3 bases at V and 1 base at J, with 7 bases between. The CDR3 protein is CASSLGLSYEQYF. CDR3 coding DNA: TGTGCCAGCAGTTTGGGACTTTCCTACGAGCAGTACTTC.

V usage is TRBV11-3 and J usage is TRBJ2-5; unclear D gene. V was clipped by 0 bases and J by 4 bases, with 9 bases between them. The CDR3 extends over 14 amino acids. CDR1 is SGHNT and CDR2 is YENEEA in the germline V gene. CDR3 region: CASSLDPETETQYF. CDR3 nucleotides: TGTGCCAGCAGCTTAGATCCGGAGACAGAGACCCAGTACTTC.

The V gene is TRBV6-5, the J gene TRBJ1-2, with 9 bases lining up with TRBD1. The CDR3 contains 13 residues. V dropped 6 bases and J dropped 4; count of bases not matched to a gene: 3. The germline CDR1 and CDR2 sequences are MNHEY and SVGAGI. The CDR3 protein is CASSLTGGYGYTF. CDR3 in DNA: TGTGCCAGCAGCTTGACAGGGGGCTATGGCTACACCTTC.

As to this clone: The sample has other DNA sequences that encode this CDR3 too. The chain employs TRBV19 and TRBJ1-5; D is undetermined. CDR3 length: 13 residues. Germline CDR1 is LNHDA and CDR2 is SQIVND (reference sequence). The V end lost 3 bases, the J end lost 4 bases, and 7 bases lay between the germline ends. CDR3 region: CASSIGGNQPQHF. CDR3 nucleotides: TGTGCCAGTAGTATCGGCGGGAATCAGCCCCAGCATTTT.

This chain connects TRBV19 to TRBJ2-5, with 9 bases lining up with TRBD1. The length of the CDR3 is 14 residues. Looked up from germline, CDR1 is LNHDA and CDR2 is SQIVND (reference sequence). Trimming removed 7 bases from V and 1 base from J; junction bases left unmatched: 4. CDR3 in amino acids: CASTKTGGQETQYF. CDR3 DNA: TGTGCCAGTACCAAGACAGGGGGCCAAGAGACCCAGTACTTC.

The chain uses TRBV27 and TRBJ1-3; 7 bases fit TRBD1. There are 20 residues in the CDR3. The trim removed 5 bases at V and 0 bases at J, leaving 19 bases unmatched. The V gene's germline CDR1 is MNHEY and CDR2 SMNVEV (reference sequence). CDR3 DNA: TGTGCCAGCAGTCTCCGTCACCACCGGGACAGCAGCCTCTCTGGAAACACCATATATTTT. Its protein is CASSLRHHRDSSLSGNTIYF.

With respect to this clone: This likely comes from a read error, as the CDR3 has no conserved phenylalanine or tryptophan at its end. The chain has TRBV19 and TRBJ1-2; D call uncertain. The CDR3 spans 14 residues. In germline, CDR1 is LNHDA, CDR2 SQIVND (reference sequence). V lost 5 bases and J 8 bases, leaving 18 bases between the germline ends. The CDR3 sequence: CASSAGWRARGYTL. CDR3 nucleotide sequence: TGTGCCAGTAGTGCCGGTTGGAGGGCGAGGGGCTACACCCTC.

V is TRBV19 and J is TRBJ1-1; D possibly corresponds to TRBD1 (6 bases). This CDR3 is built from 13 residues. From germline, CDR1 is LNHDA and CDR2 SQIVND (reference sequence). V lost 5 bases to trimming and J lost 2 bases, with 9 bases between them. The CDR3 nucleotides are TGTGCCAGTAGTGGACAGATTAACACTGAAGCTTTCTTT. Its protein product is CASSGQINTEAFF.

This clone is a singleton in its sample. The chain joins TRBV5-1 to TRBJ2-5, with D perhaps TRBD1 (5 bases). This CDR3 has 14 amino acids. Trimming removed 5 bases from V and 2 bases from J, with 13 bases in between. Germline CDR1 is SGHRS and CDR2 is YFSETQ. This CDR3 is CASRGVALQETQYF. In DNA form, the CDR3 reads TGCGCCAGCAGAGGGGTAGCACTTCAAGAGACCCAGTACTTC. The complete variable domain, with remaining parts taken from reference TRBV5-1 and TRBJ2-5, reads KAGVTQTPRYLIKTRGQQVTLSCSPISGHRSVSWYQQTPGQGLQFLFEYFSETQRNKGNFPGRFSGRQFSNSRSEMNVSTLELGDSALYLCASRGVALQETQYFGPGTRLLVL.

This clone was recorded once. The chain recombines TRBV7-9 with TRBJ1-5; D is uncertain. Germline V gene data show CDR1 as SEHNR and CDR2 as FQNEAQ (reference sequence). V was shortened by 5 bases and J by 5 bases, with 13 bases between the two germline ends. The CDR3 contains 14 residues. In nucleotides, the CDR3 is TGTGCCAGCAGCCACGGACTCCGGGATCAGCCCCAGCATTTT. Protein: CASSHGLRDQPQHF.

V is TRBV15 and J is TRBJ2-2; the D gene is possibly TRBD1 (6 bases). Per the germline V gene, CDR1 is LNHNV and CDR2 is YYDKDF (reference sequence). The CDR3 length is 16 residues. V was pared by 4 bases and J by 4 bases, with 16 bases between. CDR3 residues: CATSTLQGSRTGELFF. In nucleotides, the CDR3 is TGTGCCACCAGCACATTACAGGGATCACGCACCGGGGAGCTGTTTTTT.

The chain employs TRBV5-5 and TRBJ2-6; D not resolved. The CDR3 runs 15 residues. V lost 2 bases and J 0 bases, leaving 6 bases between the germline ends. Germline V gives CDR1 SGHKS, CDR2 YYEKEE (reference sequence). Here the CDR3 reads CASSFYGSGANVLTF. The CDR3 coding sequence is TGTGCCAGCAGCTTTTACGGCTCTGGGGCCAACGTCCTGACTTTC.

V and J are TRBV9 and TRBJ1-1, with TRBD1 matching over 7 bases. Germline CDR1 is SGDLS and CDR2 is YYNGEE. V was pared by 2 bases and J by 0 bases, with 7 bases of the junction left unmatched. This CDR3 comprises 16 residues. The CDR3 DNA reads as TGTGCCAGCAGCGTTGCCGGGACAGCCTTGAACACTGAAGCTTTCTTT. Amino acid sequence: CASSVAGTALNTEAFF. The entire variable domain, with the rest obtained from reference TRBV9 and TRBJ1-1, is as follows: DSGVTQTPKHLITATGQRVTLRCSPRSGDLSVYWYQQSLDQGLQFLIQYYNGEERAKGNILERFSAQQFPDLHSELNLSSLELGDSALYFCASSVAGTALNTEAFFGQGTRLTVV.

The chain carries TRBV19 and TRBJ1-4, with D maybe TRBD1 (6 bases). Germline V CDR1 and CDR2: LNHDA, SQIVND (reference sequence). The CDR3 is 14 amino acids. With 5 bases removed from V and 4 bases from J, the gap between germline ends came to 11 bases. The CDR3 bases are TGTGCCAGTAGTCCACAGGGAAGTAATGAAAAACTGTTTTTT. It translates to CASSPQGSNEKLFF.

The genes are TRBV7-2 and TRBJ2-2; 8 positions agree with TRBD2. CDR1 is SGHTA and CDR2 is FQGNSA in the germline V gene. The CDR3 is 15 residues long. With 3 bases clipped from V and 6 bases from J, the junction kept 6 bases outside the gene matches. CDR3 sequence reads: CASSFSGGAPGELFF. The CDR3 DNA reads as TGTGCCAGCAGCTTTTCCGGGGGGGCCCCCGGGGAGCTGTTTTTT.

This clone was picked up a small number of times. This chain links TRBV4-2 with TRBJ2-7; a weak D match, TRBD2 (6 bases). CDR1 and CDR2 (germline): LGHNA, YNFKEQ. The CDR3 sequence is 11 residues long. V gave up 4 bases and J gave up 6 bases, with 7 bases separating them. This CDR3 is CASSPGVEQYF. In DNA form, the CDR3 reads TGTGCCAGCAGCCCGGGGGTCGAGCAGTACTTC.

The chain's CDR3 is CASSPLQNTEAFF. The DNA for the CDR3 is TGTGCCAGCAGCCCATTACAGAACACTGAAGCTTTCTTT. The chain couples TRBV7-7 to TRBJ1-1; D gene ambiguous. Germline V gene sequence: CDR1 SSHAT, CDR2 FNYEAQ (reference sequence). This CDR3 spans 13 amino acids. Trimming cost V 5 bases and J 1 base, with 8 bases left between them.

The rearrangement uses TRBV5-1 and TRBJ2-5, with 12 bases aligning to TRBD2. The CDR3 extends over 16 amino acids. CDR1 SGHRS and CDR2 YFSETQ come from the germline V gene. The J segment lost 0 bases and the V segment lost 4 bases, leaving 4 bases of the junction unmatched. CDR3 sequence: CASSPTSGGHQETQYF. The CDR3 DNA sequence: TGCGCCAGCAGCCCGACTAGCGGGGGACACCAAGAGACCCAGTACTTC.

V and J are TRBV19 and TRBJ2-5; 7 positions agree with TRBD1. The junction had 3 bases not matched to a gene; V was cut back by 6 bases and J by 2 bases. CDR3 size: 13 residues. Germline lookup yields CDR1 LNHDA and CDR2 SQIVND (reference sequence). CDR3 sequence reads: CASSDRVQETQYF. The CDR3, as DNA: TGTGCCAGTAGCGACAGGGTACAAGAGACCCAGTACTTC.

J is TRBJ2-7 and V is TRBV7-2; D not resolved. The CDR3 covers 14 residues. V was clipped by 1 base and J by 0 bases, with 7 bases between them. Germline CDR1 SGHTA, CDR2 FQGNSA. The CDR3 nucleotides are TGTGCCAGCAGCTTAGATCTGTTCTCCTACGAGCAGTACTTC. Its protein is CASSLDLFSYEQYF.

In nucleotides, the CDR3 is TGTGCCAGCAGTCGACCAGGGGGCCCCTTTTACAATGAGCAGTTCTTC. Translation: CASSRPGGPFYNEQFF. This rearrangement joins TRBV6-2 or TRBV6-3 to TRBJ2-1; 8 bases agree with TRBD1. The CDR3 totals 16 residues. Unmatched junction bases numbered 10, after V lost 5 bases and J lost 4 bases. Germline CDR1 is MNHEY and CDR2 is SVGEGT.

This chain uses TRBV3-1 (or the pseudogene TRBV3-2) with TRBJ1-1, with TRBD1 as a possible D gene (5 bases). Germline V gives CDR1 LGHDT, CDR2 YNNKEL (reference sequence). This CDR3 has 15 amino acids. V lost 4 bases to trimming and J lost 3 bases, with 15 bases between them. CDR3 region: CASSRDRSLDTEAFF. The CDR3 DNA reads TGTGCCAGCAGCCGTGACAGAAGTTTGGACACTGAAGCTTTCTTT.

The rearrangement links TRBV5-1 to TRBJ2-2; possible D gene TRBD1, 6 bases. The ends were cut back, 1 base at V and 6 bases at J, with 13 bases in the middle. CDR3 length: 15 amino acids. Looked up from germline, CDR1 is SGHRS and CDR2 is YFSETQ. The DNA for the CDR3 is TGCGCCAGCAGCTTGACAGGGAACTTCGCCGGGGAGCTGTTTTTT. Its protein product is CASSLTGNFAGELFF.

This clone was seen a handful of times. The chain employs TRBV27 and TRBJ1-5; D might be TRBD1 (5 bases). The CDR3 is made up of 15 amino acids. Germline-derived CDR1 and CDR2 are MNHEY and SMNVEV (reference sequence). V was cut by 2 bases and J by 0 bases, with 8 bases left in between. The DNA for the CDR3 is TGTGCCAGCAGTTTACGGGGGTATAGCAATCAGCCCCAGCATTTT. This sequence encodes CASSLRGYSNQPQHF.

The rearrangement uses TRBV6-2 or TRBV6-3 and TRBJ2-3; tentative D call: TRBD2 (6 bases). The CDR3 spans 15 residues. Per the germline V gene, CDR1 is MNHEY and CDR2 is SVGEGT. V was shortened by 3 bases and J by 0 bases, with 10 bases between the two germline ends. DNA of the CDR3: TGTGCCAGCAGTTATCTAGCGCCCAGCACAGATACGCAGTATTTT. Encoded protein: CASSYLAPSTDTQYF.

V and J are TRBV5-1 and TRBJ1-2; the match to TRBD1 covers 7 bases. With 4 bases clipped from V and 4 bases from J, the junction kept 7 bases outside the gene matches. The germline V gene encodes CDR1 SGHRS and CDR2 YFSETQ. The CDR3 totals 14 residues. CDR3 in amino acids: CASSLGTELYGYTF. The CDR3 DNA reads as TGCGCCAGCAGCCTCGGGACAGAGCTCTATGGCTACACCTTC.

The chain employs TRBV4-1 and TRBJ2-7, with D possibly matching TRBD1 (6 bases). Trimming removed 3 bases at V and 4 bases at J, with 16 bases between. CDR1 and CDR2 from the germline V gene are MGHRA and YSYEKL. This CDR3 is 15 amino acids long. The DNA for the CDR3 is TGCGCCAGCAGCCACTTTGGGGGCGTGGAGTACGAGCAGTACTTC. It specifies CASSHFGGVEYEQYF.

This clone has just a few counts. The chain joins TRBV9 to TRBJ1-1, with D possibly being TRBD1 (5 bases). The CDR3 is made up of 14 amino acids. Germline V CDR1 and CDR2: SGDLS, YYNGEE. Trimming shortened V by 2 bases and J by 2 bases, and 10 bases separated the two germline ends. CDR3 DNA sequence: TGTGCCAGCAGCGTCTCCCAGGGTAACACTGAAGCTTTCTTT. Protein sequence: CASSVSQGNTEAFF.

The J gene is TRBJ2-2, the V gene TRBV4-1; 11 nucleotides line up with TRBD1. Losses at the gene ends were 0 bases for V and 6 bases for J; bases not matched to a gene: 9. Germline-derived CDR1 and CDR2 are MGHRA and YSYEKL. The CDR3 contains 18 residues. The DNA for the CDR3 is TGCGCCAGCAGCCAAGAGGTCGGGACAGGGGGGATTGCCGGGGAGCTGTTTTTT. Amino acid sequence: CASSQEVGTGGIAGELFF.

V and J are TRBV4-3 and TRBJ1-5; the D gene is possibly TRBD1 (5 bases). Germline V CDR1 and CDR2: LGHNA, YSLEER. The CDR3 has 15 amino acids. The V end was cut by 0 bases, the J end by 9 bases, with 15 bases between. In DNA form, the CDR3 reads TGCGCCAGCAGCCAAGATAACAGGTTGAATTCGCCCCAGCATTTT. This gives the protein CASSQDNRLNSPQHF.

The chain couples TRBV6-4 to TRBJ1-1; maybe TRBD1 (6 bases). The germline gives CDR1 MRHNA, CDR2 SNTAGT. The CDR3 extends over 15 amino acids. The ends were cut back, 7 bases at V and 0 bases at J, with 15 bases in the middle. The CDR3 region has the DNA TGTGCCAGCAAACCGGACAGAGCGGTGAACACTGAAGCTTTCTTT. Amino acid sequence: CASKPDRAVNTEAFF.